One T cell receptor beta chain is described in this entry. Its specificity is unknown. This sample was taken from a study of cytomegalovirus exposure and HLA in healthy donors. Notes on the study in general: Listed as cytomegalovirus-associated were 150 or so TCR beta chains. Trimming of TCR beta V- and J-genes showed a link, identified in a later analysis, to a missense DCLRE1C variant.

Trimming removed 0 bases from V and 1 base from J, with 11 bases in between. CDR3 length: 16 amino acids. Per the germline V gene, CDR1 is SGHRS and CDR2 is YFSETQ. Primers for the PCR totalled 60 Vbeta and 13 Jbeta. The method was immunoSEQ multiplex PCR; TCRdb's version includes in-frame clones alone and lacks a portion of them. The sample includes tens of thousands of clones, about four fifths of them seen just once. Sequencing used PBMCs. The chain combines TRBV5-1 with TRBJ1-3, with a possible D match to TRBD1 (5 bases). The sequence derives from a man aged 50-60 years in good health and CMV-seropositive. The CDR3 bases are TGCGCCAGCAGCTTGGAGCCAGGGTCGTCTGGAAACACCATATATTTT. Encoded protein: CASSLEPGSSGNTIYF.